These 8 T cell receptor beta chains share one sample of origin, sequenced in a study of blood T cells in healthy people across ages (dated by TCRdb to between 2014 and 2016). To prepare the library, 5' RACE was applied. Sequenced on an Illumina HiSeq 2500. A second PCR of roughly 6 to 11 cycles was run with a J-beta primer mix and a sample-barcoded 5' primer. Using fastp at Q25 and MiXCR, TCRdb reprocessed the public reads and kept productive beta chains. Identical CDR3 protein sequences are pooled into one entry, listed with their most common genes and DNA. The sample table lists about 810,000 distinct CDR3 sequences, approximately 35% of them with a count of one. The ten top clones hold roughly 13% of the sample. Sequenced sample: blood. These receptors all stem from a man aged 18 to 29 in good health.

This clonotype has just a few counts. The chain carries TRBV18 and TRBJ2-4; D may be TRBD2 (6 bases). The J call may be wrong; the DNA end is better matched by TRBJ2-7. The CDR3 has 13 amino acids. Looked up from germline, CDR1 is KGHSH and CDR2 is LQKENI. As DNA, the CDR3 is TGTGCCAGCTCACCACCGGGAGGCGACGAGCAGTACTTC. This translates into CASSPPGGDEQYF.

The V and J genes are TRBV21-1 and TRBJ2-5; TRBD1, the table's D call, lacks a check against the DNA. TRBV21-1 is annotated as a pseudogene. The CDR3 is made up of 16 amino acids. CDR3 DNA sequence: TGTGCCAGCAGCAAAAAGAGGCGGGGGACATACAATGAGCAGTACTTC. It is translated as CASSKKRRGTYNEQYF.

This rearrangement joins TRBV4-1 to TRBJ1-5, with D maybe TRBD1 (5 bases). CDR3 length equals 15 residues. Germline lookup yields CDR1 MGHRA and CDR2 YSYEKL. V lost 1 base, J lost 3 bases, and 10 bases lay in between. CDR3 protein: CASSQGQSPNQPQHF. In DNA form, the CDR3 reads TGCGCCAGCAGCCAAGGACAGTCCCCCAATCAGCCCCAGCATTTT.

This clonotype was counted only a few times. The gene calls are TRBV27 and TRBJ2-1; D call uncertain. The ends were cut back, 4 bases at V and 10 bases at J, with 11 bases in the middle. CDR1 is MNHEY and CDR2 is SMNVEV in the germline V gene (reference sequence). The CDR3 has 12 residues. Here the CDR3 DNA reads TGTGCCAGCAGTTCATACACTCGCGAGCAGTTCTTC. Amino acid sequence: CASSSYTREQFF.

This clonotype was counted at least ten times. The chain employs TRBV4-1 and TRBJ2-5; unclear D gene. The CDR3 covers 14 residues. CDR1 is MGHRA, CDR2 YSYEKL, per germline. Trimming took 1 base from V and 5 from J, leaving 11 bases between them. The CDR3 DNA reads as TGCGCCAGCAGCCAAGTTTTAGCCTGGGAGACCCAGTACTTC. Translation gives CASSQVLAWETQYF.

V usage is TRBV7-2 and J usage is TRBJ2-5, with 9 nucleotides matching TRBD2. This CDR3 contains 16 residues. Germline V CDR1 and CDR2: SGHTA, FQGNSA. V shed 5 bases, J shed 1 base, and the junction held 8 bases outside the gene matches. In nucleotides, the CDR3 is TGTGCCAGCAGCAAACCGGGACTAGCTCTCCAAGAGACCCAGTACTTC. The encoded protein is CASSKPGLALQETQYF.

Comments on this clonotype: Germline and junction disagree at one end, which may indicate a read error. The chain recombines TRBV11-2 with TRBJ2-3; D gene unclear. Germline V gene data show CDR1 as SGHAT and CDR2 as FQNNGV. This CDR3 contains 16 residues. The CDR3 here is CAGSLGDGILSDTQYF. CDR3 in DNA: TGTGCCGGCAGCTTGGGTGATGGGATCTTATCAGATACGCAGTATTTT.

The chain uses TRBV14 and TRBJ2-5; maybe TRBD1 (5 bases). V was pared by 4 bases and J by 4 bases, with 13 bases between. CDR1 is SGHDN, CDR2 FVKESK, per germline. This CDR3 has 14 amino acids. The CDR3 sequence: CASSPQVGLETQYF. Written as DNA, the CDR3 is TGTGCCAGCAGCCCACAGGTCGGCCTAGAGACCCAGTACTTC.